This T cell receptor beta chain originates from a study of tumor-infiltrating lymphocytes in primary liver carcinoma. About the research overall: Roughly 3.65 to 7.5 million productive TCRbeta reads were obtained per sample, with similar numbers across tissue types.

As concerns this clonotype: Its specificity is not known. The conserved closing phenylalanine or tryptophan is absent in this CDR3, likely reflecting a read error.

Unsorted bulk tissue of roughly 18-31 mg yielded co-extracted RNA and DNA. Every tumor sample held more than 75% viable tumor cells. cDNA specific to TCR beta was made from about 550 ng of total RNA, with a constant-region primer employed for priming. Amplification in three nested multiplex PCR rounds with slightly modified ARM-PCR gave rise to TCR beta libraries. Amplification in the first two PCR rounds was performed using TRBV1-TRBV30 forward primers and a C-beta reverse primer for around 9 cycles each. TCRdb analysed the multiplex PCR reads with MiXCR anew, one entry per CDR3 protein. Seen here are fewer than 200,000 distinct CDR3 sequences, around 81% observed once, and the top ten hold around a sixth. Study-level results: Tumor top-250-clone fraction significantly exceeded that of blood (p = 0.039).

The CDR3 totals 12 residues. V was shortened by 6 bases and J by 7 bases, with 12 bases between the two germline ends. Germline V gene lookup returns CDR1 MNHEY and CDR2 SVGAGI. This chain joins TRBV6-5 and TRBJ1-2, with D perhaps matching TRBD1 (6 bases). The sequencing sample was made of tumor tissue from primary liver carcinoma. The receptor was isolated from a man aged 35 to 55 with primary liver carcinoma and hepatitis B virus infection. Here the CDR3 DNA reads TGTGCCAGCAGAGAGACAGGAGGTGGCTACACCGTC. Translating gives CASRETGGGYTV.